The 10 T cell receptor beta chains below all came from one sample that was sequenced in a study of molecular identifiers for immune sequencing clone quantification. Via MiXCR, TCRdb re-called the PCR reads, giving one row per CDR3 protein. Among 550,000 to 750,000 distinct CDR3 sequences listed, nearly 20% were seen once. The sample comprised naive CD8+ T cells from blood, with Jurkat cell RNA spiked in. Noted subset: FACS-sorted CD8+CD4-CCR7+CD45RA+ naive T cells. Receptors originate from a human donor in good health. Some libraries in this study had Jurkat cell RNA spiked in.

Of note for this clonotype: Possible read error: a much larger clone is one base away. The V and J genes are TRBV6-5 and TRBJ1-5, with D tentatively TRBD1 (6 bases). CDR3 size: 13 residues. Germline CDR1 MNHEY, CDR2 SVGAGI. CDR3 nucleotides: TGTGCCAGTCGGGGGCATAGCAATCAGTCCCAGCATTTT. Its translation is CASRGHSNQSQHF.

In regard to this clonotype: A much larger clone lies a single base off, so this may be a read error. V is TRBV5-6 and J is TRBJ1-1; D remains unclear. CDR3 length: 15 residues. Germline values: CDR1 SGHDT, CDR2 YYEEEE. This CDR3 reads CACSLEPTKNTEAFF. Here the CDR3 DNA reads TGTGCCTGCAGCTTGGAGCCGACAAAAAACACTGAAGCTTTCTTT.

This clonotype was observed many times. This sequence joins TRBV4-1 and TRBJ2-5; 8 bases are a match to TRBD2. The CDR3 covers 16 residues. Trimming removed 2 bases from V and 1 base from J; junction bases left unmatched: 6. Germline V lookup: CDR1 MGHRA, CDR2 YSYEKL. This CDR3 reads CASSQSAGDPQETQYF. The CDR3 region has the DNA TGCGCCAGCAGCCAATCAGCGGGGGACCCCCAAGAGACCCAGTACTTC.

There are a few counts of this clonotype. The CDR3 DNA is TGTGCCAGTAAAAAGGGGCTGACAACTAATGAAAAACTGTTTTTT. As protein: CASKKGLTTNEKLFF. The chain employs TRBV19 and TRBJ1-4, with D possibly TRBD1 on 5 matching bases. The CDR3 has 15 residues. Per the germline V gene, CDR1 is LNHDA and CDR2 is SQIVND (reference sequence). Trimming pared 7 bases from V and 0 bases from J, leaving 12 bases between.

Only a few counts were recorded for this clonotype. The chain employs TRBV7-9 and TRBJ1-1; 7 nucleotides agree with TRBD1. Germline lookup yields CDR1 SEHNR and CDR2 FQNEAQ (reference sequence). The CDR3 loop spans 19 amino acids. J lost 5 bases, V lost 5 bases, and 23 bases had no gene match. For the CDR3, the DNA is TGTGCCAGCAGCATAACGCGGACAGGCTCACTAAGGGGGGGGACTGAAGCTTTCTTT. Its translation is CASSITRTGSLRGGTEAFF.

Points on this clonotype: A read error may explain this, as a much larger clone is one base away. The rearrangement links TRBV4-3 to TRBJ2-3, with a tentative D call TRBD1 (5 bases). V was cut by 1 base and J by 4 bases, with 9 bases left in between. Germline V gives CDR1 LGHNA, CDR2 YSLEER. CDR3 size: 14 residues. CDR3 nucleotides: TGCGCCAGCAGCCAAGGTCCAGGGTCAGATACGCAGTATTTT. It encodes CASSQGPGSDTQYF.

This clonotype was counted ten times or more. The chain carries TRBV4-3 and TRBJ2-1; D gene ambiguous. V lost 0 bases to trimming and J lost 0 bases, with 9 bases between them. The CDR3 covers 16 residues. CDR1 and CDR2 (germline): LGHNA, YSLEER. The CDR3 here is CASSQDLWSSYNEQFF. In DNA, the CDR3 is TGCGCCAGCAGCCAAGATTTGTGGAGCTCCTACAATGAGCAGTTCTTC.

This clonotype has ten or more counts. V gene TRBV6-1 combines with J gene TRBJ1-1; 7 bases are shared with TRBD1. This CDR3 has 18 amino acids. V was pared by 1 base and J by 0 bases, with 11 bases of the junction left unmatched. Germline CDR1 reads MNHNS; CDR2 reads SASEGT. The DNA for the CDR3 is TGTGCCAGCAGTGAAGAGGTAACGGGGCAGGGGGTGAACACTGAAGCTTTCTTT. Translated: CASSEEVTGQGVNTEAFF.

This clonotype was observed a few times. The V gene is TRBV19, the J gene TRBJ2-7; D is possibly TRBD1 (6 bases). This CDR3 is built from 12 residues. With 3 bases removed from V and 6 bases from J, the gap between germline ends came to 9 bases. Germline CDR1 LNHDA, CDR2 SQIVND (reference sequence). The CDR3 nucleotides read TGTGCCAGTAGTATGGGGGCCAGCGAGCAGTACTTC. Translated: CASSMGASEQYF. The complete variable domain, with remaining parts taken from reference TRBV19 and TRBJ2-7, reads DGGITQSPKYLFRKEGQNVTLSCEQNLNHDAMYWYRQDPGQGLRLIYYSQIVNDFQKGDIAEGYSVSREKKESFPLTVTSAQKNPTAFYLCASSMGASEQYFGPGTRLTVT.

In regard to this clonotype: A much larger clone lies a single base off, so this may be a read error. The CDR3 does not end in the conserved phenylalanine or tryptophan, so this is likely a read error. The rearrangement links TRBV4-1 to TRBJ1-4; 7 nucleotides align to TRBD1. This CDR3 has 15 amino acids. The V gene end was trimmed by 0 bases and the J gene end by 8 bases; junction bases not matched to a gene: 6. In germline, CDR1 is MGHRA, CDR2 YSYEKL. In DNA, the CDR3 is TGCGCCAGCAGCCAAGATGACAGGGAGGAAGAAAAACTGTTTTAT. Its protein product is CASSQDDREEEKLFY.